The clone carrying this TCR beta chain was picked up many times. Each patient went into thyroid surgery without having received any treatment. CDR3 size: 14 residues. Germline-derived CDR1 and CDR2 are SGHRS and YFSETQ. With V trimmed by 0 bases and J by 9 bases, 6 bases remained unmatched. This sample stems from a study of metastatic and nonmetastatic thyroid tumors. Across the whole study: Comparative analysis of repertoires was undertaken across blood and tumor or nodule tissue obtained from malignant and benign thyroid patients.

Authors' processing steps: CDR3 differences across clinicopathological groups were used to build a distant-metastasis classifier for papillary thyroid cancer. TCRdb re-clonotyped the PCR reads via MiXCR. These V and J calls originate from TCRdb's pipeline instead of the authors' own analysis. The repertoire holds tens of thousands of clones, with around a sixth as singletons. J is TRBJ2-1 and V is TRBV5-1; TRBD2 agrees at 7 bases. The sequence derives from a female donor with papillary thyroid cancer or a benign thyroid nodule (not recorded which). Some clones in this sample may be carry-over from other donors' samples. The sequenced material came from tumor tissue. In DNA, the CDR3 is TGCGCCAGCAGCTTGGGTTCGACTAGCAGTGAGCAGTTCTTC. Translating gives CASSLGSTSSEQFF.